The following is a TCR beta chain sequence with its context. Measured with immunoSEQ multiplex PCR; TCRdb has only the in-frame clones, and not every one. The sample records about 160,000 clones, more than 60% being singletons. The data belong to a study of blood T cell repertoires in COVID-19. Trimming removed 3 bases from V and 0 bases from J, with 3 bases in between. In germline, CDR1 is KGHSH, CDR2 LQKENI. This CDR3 contains 13 residues. Sample: peripheral blood. The gene calls are TRBV18 and TRBJ1-5; no definite D call. This TCR came from an older man with acute or convalescent COVID-19. This CDR3 reads CASSPHSNQPQHF. CDR3 coding DNA: TGTGCCAGCTCACCCCATAGCAATCAGCCCCAGCATTTT.